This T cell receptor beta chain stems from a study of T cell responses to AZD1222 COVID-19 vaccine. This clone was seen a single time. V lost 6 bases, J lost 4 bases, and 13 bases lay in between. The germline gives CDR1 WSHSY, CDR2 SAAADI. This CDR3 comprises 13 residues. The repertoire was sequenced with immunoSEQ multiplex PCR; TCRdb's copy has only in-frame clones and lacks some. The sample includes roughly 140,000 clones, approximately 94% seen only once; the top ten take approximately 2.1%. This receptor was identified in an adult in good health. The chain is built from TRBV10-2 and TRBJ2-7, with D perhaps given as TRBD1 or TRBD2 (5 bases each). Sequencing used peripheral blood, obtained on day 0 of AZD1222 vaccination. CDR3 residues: CASSAVGVYEQYF. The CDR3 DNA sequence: TGCGCCAGCAGCGCAGTGGGGGTTTACGAGCAGTACTTC.